This T cell receptor (beta chain) was found in a study of T-cell reconstitution after alpha-beta-depleted transplantation in children. Study-wide points: Approximately two months post-transplant, alpha-beta T cells reportedly originated from several hundred expanded graft clones. At one year after transplant, newly produced T cells mostly accounted for T-cell counts and diversity. Surviving recipient T cells and thymic progenitors accounted for the high day-60 TCRbeta diversity observed in some patients.

Unique molecular identifiers were built into the TCRbeta library. MiXCR, applied by TCRdb to the PCR reads, yields one record per CDR3 protein. The sample gives 330,000 or so distinct CDR3 sequences, over 9% of which show up once; around 7.5% is in the top ten. The CDR3 totals 13 residues. Germline V gene sequence: CDR1 ENHRY, CDR2 SYGVKD. Unmatched junction bases numbered 5, after V lost 6 bases and J lost 8 bases. This clonotype was seen many times. Its antigen remains unidentified. The specimen comprised PBMCs, sampled before TCRalphabeta/CD19-depleted stem cell transplant. The chain recombines TRBV10-3 with TRBJ2-1; the match to TRBD1 covers 9 bases. This clonotype originated in a boy under three years old with acute myeloid leukemia, due to receive a stem cell transplant. In DNA, the CDR3 is TGTGCCATCAGGGGACAGGGAGGCGATGAGCAGTTCTTC. Its protein product is CAIRGQGGDEQFF.